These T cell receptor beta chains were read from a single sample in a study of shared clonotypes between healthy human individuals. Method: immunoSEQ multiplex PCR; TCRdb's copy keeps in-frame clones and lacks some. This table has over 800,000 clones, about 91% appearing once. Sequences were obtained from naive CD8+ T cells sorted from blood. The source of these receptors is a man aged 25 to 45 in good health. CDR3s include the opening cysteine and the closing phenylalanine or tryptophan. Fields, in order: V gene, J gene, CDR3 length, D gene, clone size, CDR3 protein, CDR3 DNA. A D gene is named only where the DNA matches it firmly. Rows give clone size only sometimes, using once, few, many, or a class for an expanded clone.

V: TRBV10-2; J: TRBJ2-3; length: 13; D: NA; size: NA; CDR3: CASLAPDSRTQYF; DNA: TGCGCCAGCCTGGCTCCGGACAGTCGCACGCAGTATTTT
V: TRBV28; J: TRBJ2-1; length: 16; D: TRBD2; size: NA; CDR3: CASSRPGLEAYNEQFF; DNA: TGTGCCAGCAGTAGACCGGGACTAGAAGCCTACAATGAGCAGTTCTTC
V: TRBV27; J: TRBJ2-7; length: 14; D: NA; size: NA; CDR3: CASSLGRGSYEQYF; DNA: TGTGCCAGCAGTTTAGGGCGGGGTTCCTACGAGCAGTACTTC
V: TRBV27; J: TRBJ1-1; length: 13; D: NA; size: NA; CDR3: CASSLGAFTEAFF; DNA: TGTGCCAGCAGTTTAGGGGCATTCACTGAAGCTTTCTTT
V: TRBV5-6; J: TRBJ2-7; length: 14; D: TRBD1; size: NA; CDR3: CASSYGTGGSEQYF; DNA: TGTGCCAGCAGCTACGGGACAGGGGGCTCCGAGCAGTACTTC
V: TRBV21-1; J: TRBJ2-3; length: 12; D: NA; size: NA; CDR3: CAARHGDATQYF; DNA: TGTGCCGCACGGCACGGGGATGCCACGCAGTATTTT
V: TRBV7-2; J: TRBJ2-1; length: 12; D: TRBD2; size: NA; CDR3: CASSGLAPEQFF; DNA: TGTGCCAGCAGTGGACTAGCTCCTGAGCAGTTCTTC
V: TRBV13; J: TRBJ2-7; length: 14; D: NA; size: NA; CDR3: CASSLAIKGHEQYF; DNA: TGTGCCAGCAGCTTAGCGATTAAGGGCCACGAGCAGTACTTC
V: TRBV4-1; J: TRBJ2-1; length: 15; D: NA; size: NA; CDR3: CASSQMGLLNNEQFF; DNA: TGCGCCAGCAGCCAAATGGGACTTTTGAACAATGAGCAGTTCTTC
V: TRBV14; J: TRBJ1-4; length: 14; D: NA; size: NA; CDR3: CASSQGGLSEKLFF; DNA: TGTGCCAGCAGCCAAGGCGGGCTTAGTGAAAAACTGTTTTTT
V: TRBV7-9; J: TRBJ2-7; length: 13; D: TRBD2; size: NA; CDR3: CASSLAGTPEQYF; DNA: TGTGCCAGCAGCCTAGCGGGGACTCCCGAGCAGTACTTC
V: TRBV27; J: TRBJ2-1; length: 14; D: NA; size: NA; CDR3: CASSFLPGGNEQFF; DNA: TGTGCCAGCAGTTTTTTACCAGGTGGGAATGAGCAGTTCTTC
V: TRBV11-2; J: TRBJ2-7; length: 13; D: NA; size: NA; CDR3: CASSLGRDYEQYF; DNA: TGTGCCAGCAGCTTAGGCAGGGACTACGAGCAGTACTTC
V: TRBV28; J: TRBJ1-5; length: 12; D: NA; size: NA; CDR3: CASSFYFQPQHF; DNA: TGTGCCAGCAGTTTTTATTTTCAGCCCCAGCATTTT
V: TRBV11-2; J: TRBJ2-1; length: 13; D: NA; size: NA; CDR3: CASSLQRYNEQFF; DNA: TGTGCCAGCAGCTTACAACGGTACAATGAGCAGTTCTTC
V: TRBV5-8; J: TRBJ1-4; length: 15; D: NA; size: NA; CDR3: CASRPSGSNNEKLFF; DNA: TGTGCCAGCAGACCTTCCGGGAGTAATAATGAAAAACTGTTTTTT
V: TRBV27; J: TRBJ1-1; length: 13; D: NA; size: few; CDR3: CASSPLGRNEAFF; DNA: TGTGCCAGCAGTCCCCTTGGACGGAATGAAGCTTTCTTT
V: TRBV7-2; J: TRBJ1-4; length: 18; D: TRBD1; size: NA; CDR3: CASSFPRQGLATNEKLFF; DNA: TGTGCCAGCAGCTTTCCTCGACAGGGTTTAGCAACTAATGAAAAACTGTTTTTT
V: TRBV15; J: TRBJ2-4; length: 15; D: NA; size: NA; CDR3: CATSGGEGAKNIQYF; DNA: TGTGCCACCAGCGGGGGAGAGGGAGCCAAAAACATTCAGTACTTC
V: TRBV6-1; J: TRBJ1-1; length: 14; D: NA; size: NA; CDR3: CASREVALNTEAFF; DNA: TGTGCCAGCAGGGAGGTTGCATTGAACACTGAAGCTTTCTTT
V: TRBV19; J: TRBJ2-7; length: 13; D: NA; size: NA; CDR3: CASSTGPAYEQYF; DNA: TGTGCCAGTAGTACGGGACCGGCCTACGAGCAGTACTTC
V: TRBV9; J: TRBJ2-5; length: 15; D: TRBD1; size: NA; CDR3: CASSVEGGRGETQYF; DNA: TGTGCCAGCAGCGTAGAAGGGGGCCGCGGAGAGACCCAGTACTTC
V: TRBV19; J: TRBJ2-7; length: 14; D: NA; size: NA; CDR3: CASSIRPGVYEQYF; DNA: TGTGCCAGTAGTATAAGGCCAGGGGTCTACGAGCAGTACTTC
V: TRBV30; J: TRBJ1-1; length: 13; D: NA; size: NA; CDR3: CAWSGTVDTEAFF; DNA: TGTGCCTGGAGTGGGACGGTAGACACTGAAGCTTTCTTT
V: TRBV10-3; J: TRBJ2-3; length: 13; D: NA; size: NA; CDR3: CASRAPSTDTQYF; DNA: TGTGCTTCGAGGGCACCCAGCACAGATACGCAGTATTTT
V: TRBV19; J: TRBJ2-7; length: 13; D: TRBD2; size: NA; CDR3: CASRTSGSYEQYF; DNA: TGTGCCAGTAGAACTAGCGGGAGCTACGAGCAGTACTTC
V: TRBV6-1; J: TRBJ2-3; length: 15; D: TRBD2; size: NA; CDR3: CASSEAAGGSDTQYF; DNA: TGTGCCAGCAGTGAAGCAGCGGGAGGGTCAGATACGCAGTATTTT
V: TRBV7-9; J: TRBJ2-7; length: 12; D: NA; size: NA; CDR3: CASSPLDYEQYF; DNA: TGTGCCAGCAGCCCTTTGGACTACGAGCAGTACTTC
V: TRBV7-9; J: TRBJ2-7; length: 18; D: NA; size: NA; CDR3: CASSFGNNAAAGVYEQYF; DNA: TGTGCCAGCAGCTTTGGGAATAACGCGGCGGCTGGCGTCTACGAGCAGTACTTC
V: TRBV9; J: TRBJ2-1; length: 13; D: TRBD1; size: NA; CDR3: CASSGTGNNEQFF; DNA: TGTGCCAGCAGTGGGACAGGGAACAATGAGCAGTTCTTC
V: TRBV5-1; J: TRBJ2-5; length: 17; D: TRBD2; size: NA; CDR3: CASSTGAGGLVEETQYF; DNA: TGCGCCAGCAGTACCGGAGCGGGAGGTCTCGTTGAAGAGACCCAGTACTTC
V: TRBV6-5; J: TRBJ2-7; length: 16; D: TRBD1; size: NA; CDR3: CASSYSTRTGDYEQYF; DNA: TGTGCCAGCAGTTACTCGACCCGGACAGGGGACTACGAGCAGTACTTC
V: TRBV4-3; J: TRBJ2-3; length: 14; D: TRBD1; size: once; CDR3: CASSQYRGTDTQYF; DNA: TGCGCCAGCAGCCAATACAGGGGAACAGATACGCAGTATTTT
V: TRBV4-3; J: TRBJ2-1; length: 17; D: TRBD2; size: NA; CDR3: CASSQDEGLARYNEQFF; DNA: TGCGCCAGCAGCCAAGATGAGGGACTAGCGAGATACAATGAGCAGTTCTTC
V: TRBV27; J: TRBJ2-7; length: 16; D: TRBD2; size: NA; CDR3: CASSLSGGGSSYEQYF; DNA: TGTGCCAGCAGTTTATCGGGCGGGGGAAGCTCCTACGAGCAGTACTTC
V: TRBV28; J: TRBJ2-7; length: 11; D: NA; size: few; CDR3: CASSTVYEQYF; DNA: TGTGCCAGCAGTACAGTATACGAGCAGTACTTC
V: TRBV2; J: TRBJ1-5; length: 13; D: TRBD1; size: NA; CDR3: CASSGQGDQPQHF; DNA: TGTGCCAGCAGCGGACAGGGGGATCAGCCCCAGCATTTT
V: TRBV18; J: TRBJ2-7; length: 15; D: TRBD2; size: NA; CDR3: CASSPRASGTYEQYF; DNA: TGTGCCAGCTCACCAAGGGCTAGCGGGACCTACGAGCAGTACTTC
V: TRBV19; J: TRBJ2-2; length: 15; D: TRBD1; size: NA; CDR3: CASSIWTGGTGELFF; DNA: TGTGCCAGTAGTATTTGGACAGGGGGTACCGGGGAGCTGTTTTTT
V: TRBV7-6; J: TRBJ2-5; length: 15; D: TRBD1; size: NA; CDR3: CASSSDRAEGETQYF; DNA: TGTGCCAGCAGCTCAGACAGGGCGGAAGGGGAGACCCAGTACTTC
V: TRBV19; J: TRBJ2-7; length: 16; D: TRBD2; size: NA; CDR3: CASSILAGGPNYEQYF; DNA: TGTGCCAGTAGTATACTAGCGGGAGGGCCTAACTACGAGCAGTACTTC
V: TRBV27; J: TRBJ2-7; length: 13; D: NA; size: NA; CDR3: CASSGQHSYEQYF; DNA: TGTGCCAGCTCCGGACAGCACTCCTACGAGCAGTACTTC
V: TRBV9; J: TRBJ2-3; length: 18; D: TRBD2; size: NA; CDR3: CASSAGLAGAPNTDTQYF; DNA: TGTGCCAGCAGTGCAGGACTAGCGGGAGCTCCCAACACAGATACGCAGTATTTT
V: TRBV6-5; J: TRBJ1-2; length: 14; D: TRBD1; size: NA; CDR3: CASSAQGVGYGYTF; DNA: TGTGCCAGCAGTGCGCAGGGGGTTGGCTATGGCTACACCTTC
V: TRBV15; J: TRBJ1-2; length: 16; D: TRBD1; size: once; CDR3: CATSRGRGEGANGYTF; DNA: TGTGCCACCAGCAGAGGAAGGGGTGAGGGGGCGAATGGCTACACCTTC
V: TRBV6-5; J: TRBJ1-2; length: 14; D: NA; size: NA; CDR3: CASTRASQRAGYTF; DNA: TGTGCCAGCACCCGAGCATCCCAGAGGGCTGGCTACACCTTC
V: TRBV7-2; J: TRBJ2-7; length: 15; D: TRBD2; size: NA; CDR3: CASSLRTSGIYEQYF; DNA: TGTGCCAGCAGCTTAAGAACTAGCGGGATCTACGAGCAGTACTTC
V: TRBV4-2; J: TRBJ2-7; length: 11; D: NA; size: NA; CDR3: CASSGRGEQYF; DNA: TGTGCCAGCAGCGGTCGGGGGGAGCAGTACTTC
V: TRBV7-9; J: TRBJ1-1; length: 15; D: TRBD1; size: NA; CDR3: CASSDTGGQNTEAFF; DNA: TGTGCCAGCAGCGACACAGGGGGTCAGAACACTGAAGCTTTCTTT
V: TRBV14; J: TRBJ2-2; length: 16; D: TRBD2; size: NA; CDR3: CASSHSSGKWGGELFF; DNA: TGTGCCAGCAGCCATTCTAGCGGCAAATGGGGAGGGGAGCTGTTTTTT
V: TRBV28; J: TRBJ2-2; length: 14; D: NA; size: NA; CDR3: CASSLGLAIGELFF; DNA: TGTGCCAGCAGTTTAGGCCTAGCGATCGGGGAGCTGTTTTTT
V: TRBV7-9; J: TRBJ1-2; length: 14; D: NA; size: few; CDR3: CASSLVQGDYGYTF; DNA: TGTGCCAGCAGCTTAGTTCAGGGAGACTATGGCTACACCTTC
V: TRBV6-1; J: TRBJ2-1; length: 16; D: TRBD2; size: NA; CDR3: CASSVLAGGSGNEQFF; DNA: TGTGCCAGCAGTGTCCTAGCGGGAGGCTCGGGGAATGAGCAGTTCTTC
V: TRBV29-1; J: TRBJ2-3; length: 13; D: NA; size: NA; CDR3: CSARTVWDDTQYF; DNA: TGCAGCGCCAGGACAGTGTGGGACGATACGCAGTATTTT
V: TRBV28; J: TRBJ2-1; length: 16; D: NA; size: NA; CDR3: CASSSRAGSSYNEQFF; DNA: TGTGCCAGCAGTTCAAGAGCGGGTTCGAGCTACAATGAGCAGTTCTTC
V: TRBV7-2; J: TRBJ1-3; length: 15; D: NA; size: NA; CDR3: CASSIDPVSGNTIYF; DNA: TGTGCCAGCAGCATCGACCCGGTCTCTGGAAACACCATATATTTT
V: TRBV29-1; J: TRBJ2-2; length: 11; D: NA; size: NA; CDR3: CSVPGGGELFF; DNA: TGCAGCGTCCCCGGGGGCGGGGAGCTGTTTTTT
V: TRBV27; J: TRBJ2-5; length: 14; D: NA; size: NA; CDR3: CASSLGMGQETQYF; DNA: TGTGCCAGCAGTTTAGGGATGGGCCAAGAGACCCAGTACTTC
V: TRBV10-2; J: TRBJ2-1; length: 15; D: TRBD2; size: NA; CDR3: CASSEIAGDLNEQFF; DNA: TGCGCCAGCAGTGAGATAGCGGGAGACCTCAATGAGCAGTTCTTC
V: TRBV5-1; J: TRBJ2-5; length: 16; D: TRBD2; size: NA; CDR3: CASSFEAGGPQETQYF; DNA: TGCGCCAGCAGCTTTGAGGCGGGAGGGCCCCAAGAGACCCAGTACTTC